This is a list of T cell receptor beta chains from one sample in a study of blood T cells in healthy people across ages. MiXCR, applied by TCRdb to the 5' RACE reads, yields one record per CDR3 protein. The table has 540,000 or so distinct CDR3 sequences, 24% seen once. This same sample was also part of a study on T cells of mothers and their children.

The specimen sequenced was blood. The receptors come from a boy aged 10-17 years in good health. Each CDR3 is given with its conserved first and last residue. D genes are given only for firm matches. Only part of the rows carry a size: once, few, many, or a class if the clone is expanded.

v_call	d_call	clone_size	j_call	cdr3_nt	cdr3_aa
TRBV12-3/TRBV12-4	NA	NA	TRBJ2-3	TGTGCCAGCAGTCCCCCCATGCCGTTCCATACGCAGTATTTT	CASSPPMPFHTQYF
TRBV7-9	TRBD1	NA	TRBJ1-2	TGTGCCAGCAGCCCACAGGACAGGCCCTACACCTTC	CASSPQDRPYTF
TRBV4-3	TRBD1	NA	TRBJ1-1	TGCGCCAGCAGCCTGACAGGGGGCGCAGCTGAAGCTTTCTTT	CASSLTGGAAEAFF
TRBV7-2	NA	few	TRBJ1-1	TGTGCCAGCAGCGTGAGGACCCTGGGCCCGAACACTGAAGCTTTCTTT	CASSVRTLGPNTEAFF
TRBV28	TRBD1	NA	TRBJ1-5	TGTGCCACCTCCGCCGACAGGGGGCATCAGCCCCAGCATTTT	CATSADRGHQPQHF
TRBV11-2	TRBD2	few	TRBJ2-1	TGTGCCAGCAGCCTACTACGGACTAGCGGGAAACCTTTGAGGGCGTACAATGAGCAGTTCTTC	CASSLLRTSGKPLRAYNEQFF
TRBV7-9	TRBD2	few	TRBJ2-3	TGTGCCAGCAGCTTGTCTAGCGGGCTTACAGATACGCAGTATTTT	CASSLSSGLTDTQYF
TRBV13	NA	NA	TRBJ2-7	TGTGCCAGCAGCCCTAGCGTAGGGGTTGGACCCATTTACGAGCAGTACTTC	CASSPSVGVGPIYEQYF
TRBV5-1	NA	NA	TRBJ2-6	TGCGCCAGCAGCATCGACTACTCTGGGGCCAACGTCCTGACTTTC	CASSIDYSGANVLTF
TRBV6-5	TRBD2	many	TRBJ2-1	TGTGCCAGCAACCTAGCGGGGGGCTCCTACAATGAGCAGTTCTTC	CASNLAGGSYNEQFF
TRBV2	TRBD1	few	TRBJ1-2	TGTGCCAGAAGATCCGGACAGGGCCCGAACTATGGCTACACCTTC	CARRSGQGPNYGYTF
TRBV11-2	NA	few	TRBJ2-7	TGTGCCAGCAGCTTTTGGGATTCCGAGCAGTACTTC	CASSFWDSEQYF
TRBV6-1	NA	NA	TRBJ2-7	TGTGCCAGCAGTGAAGCCATGGACTACGAGCAGTACTTC	CASSEAMDYEQYF
TRBV20-1	NA	few	TRBJ2-3	TGCAGTGCTAGAGAAGCGGGCACAGATACGCAGTATTTT	CSAREAGTDTQYF
TRBV5-1	NA	NA	TRBJ2-2	TGCGCCAGCAGCTTGGAGGGGCAGGCGTGGGACGGGGAGCTGTTTTTT	CASSLEGQAWDGELFF
TRBV6-5	TRBD1	NA	TRBJ2-5	TGTGCCAGCAGTTGGGGGACAGGGTACGCATCGGAGACCCAGTACTTC	CASSWGTGYASETQYF
TRBV6-6	TRBD1	NA	TRBJ2-3	TGTGCCAGCAGTAACCCCGGACAGGGGATTCCAGATACGCAGTATTTT	CASSNPGQGIPDTQYF
TRBV4-2	TRBD1	NA	TRBJ2-3	TGTGCCAGCAGCCAAACTTCCGGGACAGGGAGGATTGGTACGCAGTATTTT	CASSQTSGTGRIGTQYF
TRBV6-2/TRBV6-3	NA	NA	TRBJ2-7	TGTGCCAGCATTTCGGGACTTAACTACGAGCAGTACTTC	CASISGLNYEQYF
TRBV5-6	NA	few	TRBJ1-1	TGTGCCAGCAAAGGGGGAAACACTGAAGCTTTCTTT	CASKGGNTEAFF
TRBV4-3	NA	NA	TRBJ2-7	TGCGCCAGCAGCCAAGACAGGGTCAGCGGCGAGCAGTACTTC	CASSQDRVSGEQYF
TRBV5-1	TRBD1	NA	TRBJ1-1	TGCGCCAGCAGCCGAACCCCAGGGGGCACTGAAGCTTTCTTT	CASSRTPGGTEAFF
TRBV5-1	TRBD2	few	TRBJ2-1	TGCGCCAGCAGCCCGGGCGGGAGATCCGATGAGCAGTTCTTC	CASSPGGRSDEQFF
TRBV4-1	NA	NA	TRBJ2-4	TGCGCCAGCAGCCAAGCCCAATGGGGGGCCGGGTCCAAAAACATTCAGTACTTC	CASSQAQWGAGSKNIQYF
TRBV7-3	NA	many	TRBJ1-1	TGTGCCAGCAGCACGACGGTGAACACTGAAGCTTTCTTT	CASSTTVNTEAFF
TRBV6-1	NA	NA	TRBJ2-1	TGTGCCAGCAGGGAGAGGACTACAGCGGAGCAGTTCTTC	CASRERTTAEQFF
TRBV6-4	NA	many	TRBJ2-7	TGTGCCAGCAGTGACGGGTACGAGCAGTACTTC	CASSDGYEQYF
TRBV28	TRBD2	many	TRBJ2-3	TGTGCCAGCAGTTTACCGCTGCTTCGGACTAGCGGGGGGGCCGAGGATACGCAGTATTTT	CASSLPLLRTSGGAEDTQYF